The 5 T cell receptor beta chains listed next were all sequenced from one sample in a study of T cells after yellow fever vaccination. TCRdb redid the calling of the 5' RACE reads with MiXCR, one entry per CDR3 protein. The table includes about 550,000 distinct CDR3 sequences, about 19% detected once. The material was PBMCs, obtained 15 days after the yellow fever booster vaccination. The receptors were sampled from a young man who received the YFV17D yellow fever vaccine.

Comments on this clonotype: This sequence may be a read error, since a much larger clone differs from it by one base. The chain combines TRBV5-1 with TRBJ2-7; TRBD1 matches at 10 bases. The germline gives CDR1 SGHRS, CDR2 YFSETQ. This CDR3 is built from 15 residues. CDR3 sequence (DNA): TGCGTCAGCAGCGAAGGGACAGGGGATCCCTACGAGCAGTACTTC. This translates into CVSSEGTGDPYEQYF. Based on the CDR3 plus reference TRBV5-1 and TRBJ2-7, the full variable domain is KAGVTQTPRYLIKTRGQQVTLSCSPISGHRSVSWYQQTPGQGLQFLFEYFSETQRNKGNFPGRFSGRQFSNSRSEMNVSTLELGDSALYLCVSSEGTGDPYEQYFGPGTRLTVT.

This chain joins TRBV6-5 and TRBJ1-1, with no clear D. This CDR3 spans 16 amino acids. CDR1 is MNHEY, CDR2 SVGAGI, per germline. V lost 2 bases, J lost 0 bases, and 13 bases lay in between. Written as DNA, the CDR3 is TGTGCCAGCAGTTACGGACGGAATGTCATGAACACTGAAGCTTTCTTT. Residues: CASSYGRNVMNTEAFF.

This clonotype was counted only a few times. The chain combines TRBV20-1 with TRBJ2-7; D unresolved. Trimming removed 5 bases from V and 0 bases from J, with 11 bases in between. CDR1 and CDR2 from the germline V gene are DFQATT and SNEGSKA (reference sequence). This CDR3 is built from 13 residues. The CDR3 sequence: CSAPTASSYEQYF. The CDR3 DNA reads TGCAGTGCTCCGACCGCGAGCTCCTACGAGCAGTACTTC.

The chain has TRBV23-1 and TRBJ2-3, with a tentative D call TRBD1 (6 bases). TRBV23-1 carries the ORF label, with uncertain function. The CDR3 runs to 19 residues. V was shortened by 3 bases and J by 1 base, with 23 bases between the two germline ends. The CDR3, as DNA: TGCGCCAGCAGTCAGAGGGGCAGGGGTCTTGTCGGGGGCACAGATACGCAGTATTTT. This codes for CASSQRGRGLVGGTDTQYF.

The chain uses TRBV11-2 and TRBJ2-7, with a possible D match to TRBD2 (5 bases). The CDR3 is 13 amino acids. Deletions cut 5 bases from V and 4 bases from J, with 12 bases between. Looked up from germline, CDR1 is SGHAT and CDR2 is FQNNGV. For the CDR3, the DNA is TGTGCCAGCAGCCCCCGTAGCGTGTACGAGCAGTACTTC. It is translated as CASSPRSVYEQYF.